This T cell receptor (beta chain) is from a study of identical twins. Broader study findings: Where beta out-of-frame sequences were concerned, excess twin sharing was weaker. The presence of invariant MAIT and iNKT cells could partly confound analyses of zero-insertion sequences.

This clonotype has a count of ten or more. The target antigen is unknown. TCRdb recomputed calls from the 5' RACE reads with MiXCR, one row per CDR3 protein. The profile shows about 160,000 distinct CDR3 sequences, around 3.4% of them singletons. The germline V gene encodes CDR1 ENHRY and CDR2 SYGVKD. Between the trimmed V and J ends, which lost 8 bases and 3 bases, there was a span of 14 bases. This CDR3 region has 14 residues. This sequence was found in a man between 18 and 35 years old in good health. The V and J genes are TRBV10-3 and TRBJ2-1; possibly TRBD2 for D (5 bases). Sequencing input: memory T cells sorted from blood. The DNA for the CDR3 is TGTGCCATCCGTTTTAGCGATATCTACAATGAGCAGTTCTTC. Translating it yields CAIRFSDIYNEQFF.